A single sample is the source of the 16 T cell receptor beta chains below, sequenced in a study of blood T cell repertoires in COVID-19. Sequencing was performed with immunoSEQ multiplex PCR; in TCRdb, only in-frame clones are kept and a portion is missing. The sample lists 35,000 to 45,000 clones; approximately 86% were seen once. The sequenced material came from peripheral blood. The receptors derive from a human donor in a cohort sampled during active COVID-19.

This chain joins TRBV4-2 and TRBJ2-1; D uncertain. The CDR3 loop spans 11 amino acids. Germline values: CDR1 LGHNA, CDR2 YNFKEQ. The V and J ends lost 5 bases and 4 bases respectively, with 3 bases between them. CDR3 sequence: CASSSYNEQFF. The CDR3 region has the DNA TGTGCCAGCAGCTCATACAATGAGCAGTTCTTC.

V is TRBV9 and J is TRBJ2-3; 7 bases match TRBD2. CDR3 length equals 16 residues. Per the germline V gene, CDR1 is SGDLS and CDR2 is YYNGEE. V was clipped by 3 bases and J by 6 bases; unmatched bases: 13. CDR3 region: CASSATGGPPRDTQYF. The DNA for the CDR3 is TGTGCCAGCAGCGCAACGGGAGGCCCCCCGCGCGATACGCAGTATTTT.

The V call is TRBV12-5, the J call TRBJ1-1, with D perhaps TRBD1 (6 bases). The CDR3 covers 12 residues. Trimming stripped 7 bases from V and 12 bases from J, with 18 bases between. CDR1 is LGHNT, CDR2 FRNRAP, per germline. This CDR3 reads CASAQGPLVTFF. CDR3 bases: TGTGCTAGTGCCCAGGGGCCCCTTGTAACTTTCTTT.

The table lists this clone with a few counts. This chain uses TRBV6-6 with TRBJ2-7; possible D gene TRBD2, 7 bases. In germline, CDR1 is MNHNY, CDR2 SVGAGI (reference sequence). The ends were cut back, 6 bases at V and 2 bases at J, with 17 bases in the middle. This CDR3 spans 15 amino acids. The CDR3 reads CASSRGGQLTYEQYF. The CDR3 DNA reads TGTGCCAGCAGCCGCGGGGGACAACTCACCTACGAGCAGTACTTC.

The chain combines TRBV7-3 with TRBJ2-3; D possibly corresponds to TRBD2 (5 bases). The CDR3 is made up of 15 amino acids. Trimming stripped 2 bases from V and 0 bases from J, with 9 bases between. Germline V gene lookup returns CDR1 SGHTA and CDR2 FQGTGA. CDR3 bases: TGTGCCAGCAGCTTAGGAGGTACTAGCACAGATACGCAGTATTTT. Translating it yields CASSLGGTSTDTQYF. The variable domain in full, with the rest retrieved from reference TRBV7-3 and TRBJ2-3, is GAGVSQTPSNKVTEKGKYVELRCDPISGHTALYWYRQSLGQGPEFLIYFQGTGAADDSGLPNDRFFAVRPEGSVSTLKIQRTERGDSAVYLCASSLGGTSTDTQYFGPGTRLTVL.

This chain links TRBV7-8 with TRBJ2-2; 7 bases align to TRBD1. The CDR3 spans 13 residues. The germline V gene has CDR1 SGHVS and CDR2 FQNEAQ. V lost 2 bases to trimming and J lost 8 bases; unmatched junction nucleotides: 2. In DNA, the CDR3 is TGTGCCAGCAGCTTAACAGGGGTGGGGGAGCTGTTTTTT. Translation: CASSLTGVGELFF.

The J gene is TRBJ1-2, the V gene TRBV20-1; D unclear. V gave up 7 bases and J gave up 4 bases, with 10 bases separating them. The CDR3 contains 11 residues. Germline V gene lookup returns CDR1 DFQATT and CDR2 SNEGSKA (reference sequence). For the CDR3, the DNA is TGCAGTGAGACCGGACTCTATGGCTACACCTTC. Amino acid sequence: CSETGLYGYTF.

The table lists this clone with a few counts. V usage is TRBV5-5 and J usage is TRBJ2-5, with 8 bases identical to TRBD1. Unmatched junction bases numbered 15, after V lost 4 bases and J lost 4 bases. The V gene's germline CDR1 is SGHKS and CDR2 YYEKEE (reference sequence). The CDR3 covers 17 residues. In DNA, the CDR3 is TGTGCCAGCAGCGGGACAGCAGGGGGCTCTTATAGAGAGACCCAGTACTTC. Its protein is CASSGTAGGSYRETQYF.

This clone was recorded once. The chain links TRBV28 to TRBJ2-1; a weak D match, TRBD1 (5 bases). Germline CDR1 is MDHEN and CDR2 is SYDVKM. The CDR3 is 15 amino acids. Trimming pared 5 bases from V and 12 bases from J, leaving 23 bases between. In DNA, the CDR3 is TGTGCCAGCAGTCTTGGGGCAAGGTCCGGGCGAGGGCAGTTCTTC. Amino acids: CASSLGARSGRGQFF.

This chain uses TRBV5-1 with TRBJ2-5, with 9 bases fitting TRBD1. The V gene end was trimmed by 2 bases and the J gene end by 5 bases; junction bases not matched to a gene: 10. Germline-derived CDR1 and CDR2 are SGHRS and YFSETQ. CDR3 size: 16 residues. CDR3 region: CASSFLGQGRGETQYF. Written as DNA, the CDR3 is TGCGCCAGCAGCTTCCTAGGACAGGGGCGAGGGGAGACCCAGTACTTC.

This clone appeared a few times. CDR3 coding DNA: TGTGCCAGCAGCGTGGGACAGGGAGCGGGCAATGAGCAGTTCTTC. It translates to CASSVGQGAGNEQFF. V is TRBV9 and J is TRBJ2-1, with TRBD1 matching 9 bases. Per the germline V gene, CDR1 is SGDLS and CDR2 is YYNGEE. J gave up 6 bases and V 2 bases, and 6 bases lay outside the gene matches. The CDR3 length is 15 residues.

The chain recombines TRBV18 with TRBJ1-2, with D unclear. V gave up 1 base and J gave up 8 bases, with 5 bases separating them. The CDR3 consists of 11 residues. Germline V gene lookup returns CDR1 KGHSH and CDR2 LQKENI. The CDR3 coding sequence is TGTGCCAGCTCACCACTGGGCGGCTACACCTTC. This sequence encodes CASSPLGGYTF. The complete variable domain, with remaining parts taken from reference TRBV18 and TRBJ1-2, reads NAGVMQNPRHLVRRRGQEARLRCSPMKGHSHVYWYRQLPEEGLKFMVYLQKENIIDESGMPKERFSAEFPKEGPSILRIQQVVRGDSAAYFCASSPLGGYTFGSGTRLTVV.

The rearrangement links TRBV11-2 to TRBJ1-4, with no clear D. Germline lookup yields CDR1 SGHAT and CDR2 FQNNGV. The CDR3 spans 14 residues. The ends were cut back, 1 base at V and 5 bases at J, with 8 bases in the middle. The CDR3 here is CASSLGRLNEKLFF. DNA for the CDR3: TGTGCCAGCAGCTTAGGCAGGCTCAATGAAAAACTGTTTTTT.

The V and J genes are TRBV28 and TRBJ2-7, with 7 bases identical to TRBD2. J lost 3 bases, V lost 5 bases, and 4 bases had no gene match. CDR3 length: 13 amino acids. Germline CDR1 is MDHEN and CDR2 is SYDVKM. The CDR3 DNA reads as TGTGCCAGCAGTCCCCCGGGGGGCTACGAGCAGTACTTC. Its protein is CASSPPGGYEQYF.

This chain joins TRBV5-1 and TRBJ1-2, with a weak D call TRBD1 (6 bases). The V and J ends lost 4 bases and 4 bases respectively, with 11 bases between them. Looked up from germline, CDR1 is SGHRS and CDR2 is YFSETQ. The CDR3 sequence is 13 residues long. CDR3 in DNA: TGCGCCAGCAGCGACTCAGGGGCCTATGGCTACACCTTC. Its protein is CASSDSGAYGYTF.

The chain links TRBV4-1 to TRBJ2-1, with TRBD2 matching 9 bases. Germline loops: CDR1 MGHRA, CDR2 YSYEKL. V trimming: 4 bases; J trimming: 5 bases; junction bases outside the gene matches: 12. The CDR3 is 17 residues long. CDR3 DNA: TGCGCCAGCAGCCCGCGGGGTAGCGGGAGTATTGACAATGAGCAGTTCTTC. The encoded protein is CASSPRGSGSIDNEQFF.